The sequence of this T cell receptor (beta chain) was determined in a study of control samples from healthy donors and cancer patients. The table came from immunoSEQ multiplex PCR; TCRdb's copy has only in-frame clones and leaves some out. The top ten clones hold 8.5% of a sample with 160,000 or so clones, roughly 94% of them seen once. The sample consisted of blood. The clonotype originates from a woman in her 40s in good health.

CDR3 region: CASSSWTDQETQYF. Here the CDR3 DNA reads TGTGCCAGCAGTTCCTGGACAGACCAAGAGACCCAGTACTTC. The chain is built from TRBV25-1 and TRBJ2-5; weak D call: TRBD1 (6 bases). The CDR3 covers 14 residues. Germline CDR1 MGHDK, CDR2 SYGVNS. Between the trimmed V and J ends, which lost 5 bases and 0 bases, there was a span of 10 bases.